This T cell receptor beta chain is from a study of blood T cell repertoires in COVID-19. Study overall: Some COVID-19 samples were acute and others convalescent; all came from the United States, Italy and Spain.

Original analysis: Quantification of nucleated cells was approximated via reference gene primer amplification. The repertoire was sequenced with immunoSEQ multiplex PCR; TCRdb's copy has only in-frame clones and lacks some. V, J and clone size derive from that table, while D and trimming were established from the DNA sequence. This sample has some 150,000 clones; approximately 90% occur once, and the top ten carry 8.5% to 9.5%. V lost 0 bases and J lost 2, with 11 bases in between. CDR1 is KGHSH and CDR2 is LQKENI in the germline V gene. The length of the CDR3 is 15 residues. The chain has TRBV18 and TRBJ2-7, with a possible D match to TRBD2 (7 bases). Sequencing was done on a sample of peripheral blood. This TCR came from a woman in her forties or fifties with active or convalescent COVID-19. Here the CDR3 DNA reads TGTGCCAGCTCACCACCGGGGAGGGGGGCCTACGAGCAGTACTTC. Its protein is CASSPPGRGAYEQYF.